The rows below give T cell receptor beta chains drawn from one sample of a study of lymphopenia after photon versus proton radiotherapy. Data came from immunoSEQ multiplex PCR; TCRdb stores just in-frame clones and leaves some out. The repertoire has some 30,000 clones, roughly 90% of them found once; the top ten carry about 7%. The source was peripheral blood, collected from a patient treated with photon-based radiotherapy. All receptors derive from a woman between 45 and 60 years old with pancreatic cancer. Both conserved end residues are part of each CDR3. A D gene is named only where the DNA matches it firmly. Only part of the rows carry a size: once, few, many, or a class if the clone is expanded.

J gene | clone size | V gene | D gene | CDR3 protein | CDR3 DNA
TRBJ1-3 | . | TRBV18 | TRBD1 | CASSPQEGAPGNTIYF | TGTGCCAGCTCACCACAGGAGGGGGCTCCAGGAAACACCATATATTTT
TRBJ2-5 | once | TRBV7-2 | TRBD2 | CASSLDASGKETQYF | TGTGCCAGCAGCTTAGATGCCAGCGGGAAGGAGACCCAGTACTTC
TRBJ1-1 | . | TRBV5-4 | TRBD1 | CASSWGTGVEAFF | TGTGCCAGCAGCTGGGGGACAGGAGTTGAAGCTTTCTTT
TRBJ2-3 | . | TRBV6-6 | TRBD2 | CASSSRAGGPGTQYF | TGTGCCAGCAGTTCCCGAGCGGGAGGGCCGGGTACGCAGTATTTT
TRBJ2-2 | few | TRBV5-1 | . | CASSLDTGELFF | TGCGCCAGCAGCTTGGACACCGGGGAGCTGTTTTTT
TRBJ1-3 | . | TRBV10-3 | . | CAISDQEWGEHTIYF | TGTGCCATCAGTGATCAGGAGTGGGGAGAGCACACCATATATTTT
TRBJ2-7 | once | TRBV5-1 | TRBD1 | CASSLETGYEQYF | TGCGCCAGCAGCTTGGAGACAGGGTACGAGCAGTACTTC
TRBJ1-1 | . | TRBV5-3 | . | CARSLAQLARGVGGGTEAFF | TGTGCCAGAAGCTTGGCACAACTCGCGAGGGGCGTAGGGGGAGGCACTGAAGCTTTCTTT
TRBJ2-3 | . | TRBV7-2 | . | CASSSIASGTDTQYF | TGTGCCAGCAGCTCTATCGCTAGCGGCACAGATACGCAGTATTTT
TRBJ1-1 | . | TRBV5-4 | . | CASSSQTGRNTEAFF | TGTGCCAGCAGCTCGCAGACGGGGAGGAACACTGAAGCTTTCTTT
TRBJ2-2 | . | TRBV7-2 | TRBD2 | CASSLDPSGTTGELFF | TGTGCCAGCAGCTTAGACCCTAGCGGGACCACCGGGGAGCTGTTTTTT
TRBJ2-7 | . | TRBV19 | . | CASSISGSEAAEQYF | TGTGCCAGTAGTATCTCCGGCAGTGAGGCGGCCGAGCAGTACTTC
TRBJ1-1 | . | TRBV6-5 | . | CASVQGGGEAFF | TGTGCCAGCGTTCAGGGAGGAGGTGAAGCTTTCTTT
TRBJ1-5 | . | TRBV19 | . | CASSIAQNSNQPQHF | TGTGCCAGTAGTATAGCCCAGAATAGCAATCAGCCCCAGCATTTT
TRBJ2-7 | . | TRBV29-1 | TRBD1 | CSVVPTGGKEQYF | TGCAGCGTTGTCCCGACAGGGGGCAAGGAGCAGTACTTC
TRBJ1-5 | . | TRBV2 | . | CASSDWVGQGNQPQHF | TGTGCCAGCAGTGATTGGGTAGGGCAGGGCAATCAGCCCCAGCATTTT
TRBJ2-1 | . | TRBV30 | . | CAWSVLVGNEQFF | TGTGCCTGGAGTGTACTAGTGGGCAATGAGCAGTTCTTC
TRBJ2-1 | . | TRBV4-1 | TRBD1 | CASSHLTGGNEQFF | TGCGCCAGCAGCCACTTGACAGGGGGCAATGAGCAGTTCTTC
TRBJ2-7 | few | TRBV7-2 | TRBD1 | CASSLDGQGALEQYF | TGTGCCAGCAGCTTAGATGGGCAGGGGGCCCTCGAGCAGTACTTC
TRBJ1-4 | . | TRBV11-2 | TRBD1 | CASSSSGGTNEKLFF | TGTGCCAGCAGCTCATCAGGGGGCACTAATGAAAAACTGTTTTTT
TRBJ1-1 | few | TRBV27 | TRBD1 | CASSSQYQGATGTEAFF | TGTGCCAGCAGTTCTCAATACCAGGGGGCAACGGGCACTGAAGCTTTCTTT
TRBJ2-2 | . | TRBV11-2 | TRBD2 | CASLNREGETGELFF | TGTGCCAGCCTCAATCGGGAGGGAGAGACCGGGGAGCTGTTTTTT
TRBJ2-7 | . | TRBV7-9 | . | CASSLGAVREQYF | TGTGCCAGCAGCTTAGGGGCAGTGCGCGAGCAGTACTTC
TRBJ2-7 | . | TRBV27 | . | CASSRTRTSYEQYF | TGTGCCAGCAGCCGGACACGGACCTCCTACGAGCAGTACTTC
TRBJ1-3 | . | TRBV28 | . | CASSFPGNTIYF | TGTGCCAGCAGTTTTCCTGGAAACACCATATATTTT
TRBJ2-2 | . | TRBV5-1 | TRBD1 | CASSLGQGRSTGELFF | TGCGCCAGCAGCTTAGGACAGGGGAGGAGCACCGGGGAGCTGTTTTTT
TRBJ1-2 | . | TRBV30 | . | CAWRVGNYGYTF | TGTGCCTGGCGAGTGGGGAACTATGGCTACACCTTC
TRBJ1-5 | . | TRBV15 | TRBD1 | CATSRHQGARSGQPQHF | TGTGCCACCAGCAGACATCAGGGGGCGCGAAGTGGTCAGCCCCAGCATTTT
TRBJ2-3 | . | TRBV7-2 | . | CASSFPQVARDTQYF | TGTGCCAGCAGCTTCCCCCAGGTAGCGCGAGATACGCAGTATTTT
TRBJ2-7 | . | TRBV5-1 | . | CASSPQGGSLEQYF | TGCGCCAGCAGCCCCCAGGGAGGTAGTCTCGAGCAGTACTTC
TRBJ2-1 | . | TRBV6-6 | TRBD2 | CASRPTSGRINEQFF | TGTGCCAGCAGGCCGACTAGCGGGAGGATAAATGAGCAGTTCTTC
TRBJ2-4 | . | TRBV2 | . | CASNAQGTKNIQYF | TGTGCCAGCAACGCACAGGGAACCAAAAACATTCAGTACTTC
TRBJ1-2 | . | TRBV7-6 | . | CASSPGLGALSDGYTF | TGTGCCAGCAGCCCCGGGTTGGGGGCGTTGTCTGATGGCTACACCTTC
TRBJ2-7 | . | TRBV4-3 | . | CASSQGERSPYEQYF | TGCGCCAGCAGCCAAGGGGAGCGGAGCCCCTACGAGCAGTACTTC
TRBJ2-5 | once | TRBV4-3 | . | CASSQGSLGTQYF | TGCGCCAGCAGCCAAGGCTCACTAGGAACCCAGTACTTC
TRBJ2-7 | . | TRBV7-9 | TRBD2 | CASSQETSGNVYF | TGTGCCAGCAGCCAAGAAACTAGCGGGAACGTTTACTTC
TRBJ1-4 | . | TRBV7-9 | . | CASSLGDWEKLFF | TGTGCCAGCAGCTTAGGGGATTGGGAAAAACTGTTTTTT
TRBJ2-5 | once | TRBV29-1 | TRBD2 | CSVGGGMVETQYF | TGCAGCGTTGGGGGAGGGATGGTGGAGACCCAGTACTTC
TRBJ2-1 | . | TRBV9 | TRBD2 | CASSDGLAGEGYNEQFF | TGTGCCAGCAGCGACGGACTAGCGGGAGAAGGTTACAATGAGCAGTTCTTC
TRBJ2-7 | . | TRBV6-5 | . | CASSYGPGTYEQYF | TGTGCCAGCAGTTACGGTCCGGGGACCTACGAGCAGTACTTC
TRBJ2-3 | . | TRBV6-1 | . | CASRTGTAVRDTQYF | TGTGCCAGCCGAACCGGGACGGCCGTGCGAGATACGCAGTATTTT
TRBJ1-5 | . | TRBV19 | . | CASSPRDGSQPQHF | TGTGCCAGTAGTCCTCGGGACGGGAGCCAGCCCCAGCATTTT
TRBJ2-7 | few | TRBV6-5 | . | CASSLGGGRYEQYF | TGTGCCAGCAGCCTCGGCGGGGGCCGCTACGAGCAGTACTTC
TRBJ2-6 | . | TRBV2 | . | CASSDSGANVLTF | TGTGCCAGCAGTGACTCTGGGGCCAACGTCCTGACTTTC
TRBJ2-2 | few | TRBV7-8 | . | CASSVRTSNTGELFF | TGTGCCAGCAGCGTTCGGACGTCGAACACCGGGGAGCTGTTTTTT
TRBJ2-5 | . | TRBV7-3 | . | CASSAQGGETQYF | TGTGCCAGCAGCGCCCAGGGGGGAGAGACCCAGTACTTC